The clone carrying this TCR beta chain has a single count. Its antigen is undetermined. The authors sequenced TCR beta from blood CD8+ and CD4+ T cells. The authors reverse transcribed roughly 0.5 to 1 ug RNA with random hexamers. Across 54 Vbeta and 13 Jbeta, TCR beta CDR3 was amplified with immunoSEQ multiplex PCR. One entry per CDR3 protein, called by TCRdb with MiXCR from the immunoSEQ multiplex PCR reads. The sample includes some 180,000 distinct CDR3 sequences, approximately 94% of them seen just once. The data stem from a study of CD8 T cells in Susac syndrome. Findings and caveats of the study: By the study's own acknowledgment, its TCR sequencing and HLA analysis included relatively few individuals.

The CDR3 loop spans 13 amino acids. Germline-derived CDR1 and CDR2 are SGDLS and YYNGEE. Trimming left V 4 bases short and J 6 bases short, with 12 bases between. The genes are TRBV9 and TRBJ2-3, with unresolved D. The clonotype originates from a human donor in good health. Sequenced sample: CD4+ T cells from PBMCs. The CDR3: CASSLYEADTQYF. The CDR3 DNA follows: TGTGCCAGCAGCCTCTACGAGGCGGATACGCAGTATTTT.